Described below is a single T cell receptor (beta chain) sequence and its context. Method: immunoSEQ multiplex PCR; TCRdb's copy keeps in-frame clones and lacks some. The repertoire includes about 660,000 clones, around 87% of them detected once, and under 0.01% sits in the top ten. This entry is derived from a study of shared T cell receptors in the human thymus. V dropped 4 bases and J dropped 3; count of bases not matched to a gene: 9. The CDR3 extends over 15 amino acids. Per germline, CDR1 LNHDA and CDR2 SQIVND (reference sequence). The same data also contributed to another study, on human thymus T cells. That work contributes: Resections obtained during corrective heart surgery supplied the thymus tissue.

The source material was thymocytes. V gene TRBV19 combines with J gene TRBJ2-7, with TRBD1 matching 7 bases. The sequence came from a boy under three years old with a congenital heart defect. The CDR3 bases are TGTGCCAGTAGTACCCGGGACAGCAGCAACTACGAGCAGTACTTC. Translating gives CASSTRDSSNYEQYF.